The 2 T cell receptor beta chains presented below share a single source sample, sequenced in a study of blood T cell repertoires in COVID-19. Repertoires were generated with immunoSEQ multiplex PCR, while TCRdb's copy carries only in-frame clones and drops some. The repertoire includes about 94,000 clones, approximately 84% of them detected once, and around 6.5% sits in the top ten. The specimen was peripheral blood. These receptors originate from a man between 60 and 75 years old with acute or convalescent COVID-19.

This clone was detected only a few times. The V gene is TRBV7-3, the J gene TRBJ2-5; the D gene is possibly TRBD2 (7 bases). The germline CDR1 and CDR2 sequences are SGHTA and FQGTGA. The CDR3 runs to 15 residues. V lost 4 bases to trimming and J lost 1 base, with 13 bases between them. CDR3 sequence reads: CASSSVGGPQETQYF. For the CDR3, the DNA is TGTGCCAGCAGCTCCGTCGGGGGGCCCCAAGAGACCCAGTACTTC.

CDR3 in amino acids: CASSLEPDYGYTF. DNA of the CDR3: TGTGCCAGCAGCTTGGAACCAGACTATGGCTACACCTTC. V gene TRBV5-5 combines with J gene TRBJ1-2, with no clear D. In germline, CDR1 is SGHKS, CDR2 YYEKEE (reference sequence). This CDR3 contains 13 residues. V was cut by 0 bases and J by 3 bases, with 6 bases left in between.